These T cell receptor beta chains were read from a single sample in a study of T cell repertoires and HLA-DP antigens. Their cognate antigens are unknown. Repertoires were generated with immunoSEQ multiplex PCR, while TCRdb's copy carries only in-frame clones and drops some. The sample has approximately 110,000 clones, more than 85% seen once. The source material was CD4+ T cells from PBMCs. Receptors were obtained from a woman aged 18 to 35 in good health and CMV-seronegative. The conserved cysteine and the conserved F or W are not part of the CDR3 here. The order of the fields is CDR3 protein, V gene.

CDR3aa: ASSIGSTDTQY
v_gene: TRBV5-1

CDR3aa: ASSEVGDGNTIY
v_gene: TRBV6-1

CDR3aa: ASSPQPGTGGPSYEQY
v_gene: TRBV28

CDR3aa: ASSLGYEQY
v_gene: TRBV28

CDR3aa: ASGPRTEPYEQY
v_gene: TRBV5-4

CDR3aa: ASSFRTGPTYEQY
v_gene: TRBV6-6

CDR3aa: ASRDGTEGYT
v_gene: TRBV5-1

CDR3aa: SAYRVLQY
v_gene: TRBV20-1

CDR3aa: ASSYSAGGNYGYT
v_gene: TRBV6-6

CDR3aa: ASSLGSGTNEKLF
v_gene: TRBV28

CDR3aa: ASSQNMNTEAF
v_gene: TRBV18

CDR3aa: ASSSGPTGPNQPQH
v_gene: TRBV5-1

CDR3aa: ASSSHPGQGRNTEAF
v_gene: TRBV9

CDR3aa: ASRRTGEVREEQY
v_gene: TRBV28

CDR3aa: ASSPHGGYTEAF
v_gene: TRBV13

CDR3aa: ASSEYGQAYEQY
v_gene: TRBV10-2

CDR3aa: ASSSTLCSRDRNTGELF
v_gene: TRBV7-4

CDR3aa: ASSIGGNTGELF
v_gene: TRBV19

CDR3aa: ASSTRTRPGAGELF
v_gene: TRBV25-1

CDR3aa: SVTAGQGDYGYT
v_gene: TRBV29-1

CDR3aa: ASSQPGGTDTQY
v_gene: TRBV7-6

CDR3aa: ASTPGATISPLH
v_gene: TRBV9

CDR3aa: ASRDRAMNTEAF
v_gene: TRBV5-1

CDR3aa: ASSLLREGSEQY
v_gene: TRBV11-2

CDR3aa: ASSQAAGTGAPGELF
v_gene: TRBV4-2

CDR3aa: SVLGLAGGGSYNEQF
v_gene: TRBV29-1

CDR3aa: ASSQGHGNTEAF
v_gene: TRBV5-1

CDR3aa: SGGTSTDTQY
v_gene: TRBV29-1

CDR3aa: ASSPSGSANTGELF
v_gene: TRBV5-1

CDR3aa: SAYGQAATGELF
v_gene: TRBV29-1

CDR3aa: ASSQALGQGVATNEKLF
v_gene: TRBV4-1

CDR3aa: ASSDNRGFQPQH
v_gene: TRBV6-1

CDR3aa: AWSVMNEQF
v_gene: TRBV30

CDR3aa: ASSASGKYTDTQY
v_gene: TRBV28

CDR3aa: ASSEQYSGELF
v_gene: TRBV2